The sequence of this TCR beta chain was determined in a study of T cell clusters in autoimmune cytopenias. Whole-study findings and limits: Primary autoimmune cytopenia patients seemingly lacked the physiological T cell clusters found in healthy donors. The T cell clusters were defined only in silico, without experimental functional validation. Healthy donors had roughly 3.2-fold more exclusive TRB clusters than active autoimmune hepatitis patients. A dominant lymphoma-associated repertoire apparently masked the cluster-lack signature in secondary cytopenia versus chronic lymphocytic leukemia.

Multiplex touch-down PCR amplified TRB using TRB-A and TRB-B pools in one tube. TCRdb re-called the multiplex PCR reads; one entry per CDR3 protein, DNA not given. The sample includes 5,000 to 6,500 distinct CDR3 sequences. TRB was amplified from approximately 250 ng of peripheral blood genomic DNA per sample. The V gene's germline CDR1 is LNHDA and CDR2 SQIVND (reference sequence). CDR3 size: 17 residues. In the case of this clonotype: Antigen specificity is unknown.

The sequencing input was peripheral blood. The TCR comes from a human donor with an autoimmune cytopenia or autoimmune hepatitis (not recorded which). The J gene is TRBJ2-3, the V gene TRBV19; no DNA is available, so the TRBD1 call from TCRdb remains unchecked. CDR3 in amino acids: CASSKRGTDEGTDTQYF.